This is a list of T cell receptor beta chains from one sample in a study of blood T cell repertoires in COVID-19. Produced via immunoSEQ multiplex PCR; TCRdb's table is partial and in-frame only. The data hold some 140,000 clones, with roughly four fifths observed a single time. The sample consisted of PBMCs or T cells enriched from blood (not recorded which). Every receptor here comes from a man aged 30-40 years who had recovered from COVID-19. Each CDR3 is given with its conserved first and last residue. The D gene is left open where the match is weak.

j_call	d_call	v_call	cdr3_aa
TRBJ1-1	TRBD1	TRBV6-1	CASSEARGPEAFF
TRBJ1-1	.	TRBV4-1	CASKLDINLNTEAFF
TRBJ1-3	.	TRBV4-1	CASSQESGTVSSGNTIYF
TRBJ2-5	TRBD1	TRBV6-5	CASSYDYRGSQYF
TRBJ1-2	.	TRBV5-4	CASSLGGPTNYGYTF
TRBJ1-6	.	TRBV5-6	CASSLVSERRDSPLHF
TRBJ2-2	TRBD2	TRBV6-5	CASSYSSGSTGGELFF
TRBJ1-2	.	TRBV18	CASSPNRGGYGYTF
TRBJ1-2	TRBD1	TRBV29-1	CSVDLRTGINYGYTF
TRBJ2-7	.	TRBV19	CASSITTSSGLYTYEQYF
TRBJ1-5	TRBD1	TRBV11-2	CASSSSRTGQDQPQHF
TRBJ2-1	TRBD1	TRBV5-1	CASSLATGSSNEQFF
TRBJ2-3	TRBD1	TRBV5-6	CASSWDRADTQYF
TRBJ2-3	TRBD1	TRBV5-1	CASSVRQGSTDTQYF
TRBJ2-1	.	TRBV10-3	CAISIIGADSYNEQFF
TRBJ1-2	.	TRBV13	CASSLGRYVYGYTF